This T cell receptor beta chain was identified in a study of blood T cell repertoires in COVID-19 (dated by TCRdb to about 2020). Study-level background: Samples covering the acute and convalescent phases of COVID-19 were provided by collaborators in the United States, Italy and Spain. The material from the prospective study consisted of cDNA or gDNA derived from T cells, B-cell-depleted T cells, or PBMCs. Subjects who had been exposed to COVID-19, were actively infected with it, or had recovered from it provided the deeply sampled blood TCRbeta repertoires that made up the dataset. The repertoires were released in a freely available public database meant as a resource for research on the immune response to SARS-CoV-2. Samples came from the ongoing ImmuneRACE study (first 160 participants) plus 1,254 subjects from 6 global collaborators. Nearly every sample came with metadata listing a de-identified subject ID, COVID-19 status, age in years and sex. Where available, HLA class I and class II types were obtained from metadata supplied by the sample provider rather than from assay-based typing. Points the paper makes about the study in general: The quantity of clinical and demographic metadata differed by source and by participant and was supplied without curation.

TCRbeta CDR3 regions were amplified from genomic DNA using the immunoSEQ Assay, a bias-controlled multiplex PCR. As for how the authors treated the data: Nucleated cell counts per sample were estimated from amplification of reference gene primers within the assay. To quantify the absolute abundance of each unique TCRbeta CDR3 rearrangement, sequence reads were collapsed and filtered. For each sample, productive Simpson clonality was calculated as the square root of Simpson's diversity index across productive rearrangements. The table was pulled from immuneACCESS by TCRdb, which kept in-frame rearrangements only. Such tables lose some clones; where checked, under half of the loss comes from unresolved V genes, and the rest has no known cause. For V, J and clone size, that table is used; D and trimming come from the DNA. A total of roughly 110,000 clones appear in this sample, more than 75% of them only once. Clones ranked in the top ten supply approximately 1.5% of the sample.

Relative to germline, V is 6 bases shorter and J is 7 bases shorter, with 15 bases between their ends. The CDR3 numbers 14 residues from cysteine through phenylalanine. Only the CDR3 DNA stays, 42 bases, in frame from base 1. CDR1 and CDR2 (MNHEY, SVGAGI) derive from the germline V gene. Regarding this clone: This clone's antigen is unknown. The sample holds no much larger clone one base away, and base qualities are not on file.

Whole blood was collected in K2EDTA tubes by collaborating institutions according to the institutions' own protocols. Collaborator samples were shipped for TCRbeta analysis as frozen whole blood, isolated PBMCs, or DNA extracted from either sample type. The sequenced sample consisted of peripheral blood. The V and J genes are TRBV6-5 and TRBJ2-2; TRBD2 is a possible D gene, resting on 7 matching bases. This clonotype was obtained from a middle-aged man with acute or convalescent COVID-19. The CDR3 here reads CASRFYREGGELFF. The nucleotides are TGTGCCAGCAGGTTCTACAGGGAGGGCGGGGAGCTGTTTTTT.